These 15 T cell receptor beta chains came from one sample sequenced in a study of T cell repertoires in cytomegalovirus infection. These receptors are not linked to any known antigen. TCRdb redid the calling of the reads with MiXCR, one entry per CDR3 protein. The repertoire holds more than 45,000 distinct CDR3 sequences, with 15% to 25% as singletons. The source material was CD8+ T cells from cultured PBMCs, sampled from culture after CMV antigen stimulation. The receptors derive from a human donor in good health (CMV status not recorded). Some clones in this sample may be carry-over from other donors' samples.

This clonotype has at least ten counts. The V and J genes are TRBV7-2 and TRBJ1-2; perhaps TRBD1 as D (5 bases). The CDR3 consists of 15 residues. Germline CDR1 is SGHTA and CDR2 is FQGNSA. Trimming cost V 2 bases and J 4 bases, with 14 bases left between them. This CDR3 reads CASSLTTVESYGYTF. DNA of the CDR3: TGTGCCAGCAGCTTAACGACAGTGGAGAGCTATGGCTACACCTTC. The full variable domain, completed using reference TRBV7-2 and TRBJ1-2, is GAGVSQSPSNKVTEKGKDVELRCDPISGHTALYWYRQSLGQGLEFLIYFQGNSAPDKSGLPSDRFSAERTGGSVSTLTIQRTQQEDSAVYLCASSLTTVESYGYTFGSGTRLTVV.

The genes are TRBV6-5 and TRBJ2-3, with TRBD2 matching over 11 bases. This CDR3 has 15 residues. The germline V gene encodes CDR1 MNHEY and CDR2 SVGAGI. Unmatched junction bases numbered 5, after V lost 4 bases and J lost 5 bases. The CDR3 sequence is CASSSLAGAEDTQYF. CDR3 nucleotide sequence: TGTGCCAGCAGTTCACTAGCGGGAGCGGAAGATACGCAGTATTTT.

This chain uses TRBV5-6 with TRBJ2-3, with TRBD2 matching over 7 bases. V dropped 1 base and J dropped 0; count of bases not matched to a gene: 5. This CDR3 has 16 residues. Germline lookup yields CDR1 SGHDT and CDR2 YYEEEE. The CDR3 is CASSLFSGMSTDTQYF. The CDR3, as DNA: TGTGCCAGCAGCTTGTTCAGCGGGATGAGCACAGATACGCAGTATTTT.

The rearrangement links TRBV15 to TRBJ2-7, with TRBD1 identical over 7 bases. The CDR3 extends over 16 amino acids. The germline V gene has CDR1 LNHNV and CDR2 YYDKDF (reference sequence). The J segment lost 3 bases and the V segment lost 4 bases, leaving 12 bases of the junction unmatched. CDR3 sequence: CATSTRGDNRGYEQYF. As DNA, the CDR3 is TGTGCCACCAGCACCCGGGGAGACAACAGGGGCTACGAGCAGTACTTC.

This clonotype was recorded a few times. The CDR3 sequence is CASSLTGTDYYEQYF. Here the CDR3 DNA reads TGTGCCAGCAGCCTTACCGGGACAGACTACTACGAGCAGTACTTC. The chain recombines TRBV28 with TRBJ2-7; TRBD1 aligns across 7 bases. Trimming cost V 6 bases and J 3 bases; bases outside gene matches: 11. The CDR3 extends over 15 amino acids. CDR1 is MDHEN, CDR2 SYDVKM, per germline.

This rearrangement joins TRBV6-5 to TRBJ2-5; a possible D gene is TRBD2 (5 bases). This CDR3 is 12 amino acids long. The germline CDR1 and CDR2 sequences are MNHEY and SVGAGI. The CDR3 bases are TGTGCTACCATGGAGGATGAAGAGACCCAGTACTTC. It specifies CATMEDEETQYF.

The chain employs TRBV5-6 and TRBJ1-6; D unresolved. Trimming took off 1 base at V and 9 bases at J, with 11 bases between the two ends. The CDR3 runs to 14 residues. From germline, CDR1 is SGHDT and CDR2 YYEEEE. CDR3 nucleotides: TGTGCCAGCAGCTTGATCACAGTAACTTCACCCCTCCACTTT. It is translated as CASSLITVTSPLHF.

DNA for the CDR3: TGTGCCAGCAGTTACTTTTTGGACGTACAATACGAGCAGTACTTC. Translating gives CASSYFLDVQYEQYF. J is TRBJ2-7 and V is TRBV6-2 or TRBV6-3; no firm D call. Looked up from germline, CDR1 is MNHEY and CDR2 is SVGEGT. Trimming left V 1 base short and J 4 bases short, with 14 bases between. The CDR3 sequence is 15 residues long.

This clonotype was seen a handful of times. The CDR3 spells CASSQDSRETQYF. The CDR3, as DNA: TGCGCCAGCAGCCAAGATTCAAGGGAGACCCAGTACTTC. The rearrangement uses TRBV4-1 and TRBJ2-5; D is unclear. Germline CDR1 MGHRA, CDR2 YSYEKL. The V and J ends lost 0 bases and 5 bases respectively, with 7 bases between them. This CDR3 spans 13 amino acids.

This clonotype was picked up a small number of times. The chain joins TRBV24-1 to TRBJ2-2; D not certain. Germline CDR1 and CDR2: KGHDR and SFDVKD. V lost 7 bases, J lost 0 bases, and 8 bases lay in between. The CDR3 is made up of 14 amino acids. CDR3 nucleotides: TGTGCCACCAGCGAAACATCGAACACCGGGGAGCTGTTTTTT. It yields the protein CATSETSNTGELFF.

At least ten counts were recorded for this clonotype. The CDR3 nucleotides read TGTGCCAGCAGCATGCGGTGGGGCGACTACGAGCAGTACTTC. Protein sequence: CASSMRWGDYEQYF. The chain combines TRBV11-2 with TRBJ2-7, with TRBD1 as a possible D gene (5 bases). The germline CDR1 and CDR2 sequences are SGHAT and FQNNGV. This CDR3 contains 14 residues. Trimming removed 5 bases at V and 3 bases at J, with 14 bases between.

The rearrangement links TRBV6-5 to TRBJ1-2; 7 bases map to TRBD1. The germline gives CDR1 MNHEY, CDR2 SVGAGI. CDR3 length equals 17 residues. The J segment lost 5 bases and the V segment lost 0 bases, leaving 12 bases of the junction unmatched. CDR3 in DNA: TGTGCCAGCAGTTACTCACTTCTGGGAGGGGGCGCGTATGGCTACACCTTC. The encoded protein is CASSYSLLGGGAYGYTF.

V and J are TRBV4-3 and TRBJ1-1; tentatively, D is TRBD1 (5 bases). Trimming left V 0 bases short and J 3 bases short, with 14 bases between. Germline V gene sequence: CDR1 LGHNA, CDR2 YSLEER. The CDR3 has 16 residues. CDR3 sequence: CASSQEPDSQYTEAFF. The CDR3 nucleotides are TGCGCCAGCAGCCAAGAGCCAGACAGCCAGTACACTGAAGCTTTCTTT.

In its sample, this clonotype was seen a few times. The genes are TRBV5-1 and TRBJ2-1; 9 nucleotides align to TRBD2. The CDR3 has 14 residues. CDR1 is SGHRS, CDR2 YFSETQ, per germline. V lost 5 bases, J lost 8 bases, and 8 bases stayed unmatched. CDR3: CASRREGGLDEQFF. The CDR3 DNA follows: TGCGCCAGCAGGCGGGAGGGCGGGTTGGATGAGCAGTTCTTC. Looking up the rest from reference TRBV5-1 and TRBJ2-1 gives the full variable domain: KAGVTQTPRYLIKTRGQQVTLSCSPISGHRSVSWYQQTPGQGLQFLFEYFSETQRNKGNFPGRFSGRQFSNSRSEMNVSTLELGDSALYLCASRREGGLDEQFFGPGTRLTVL.

The V call is TRBV10-3, the J call TRBJ2-1, with D possibly TRBD1 on 6 matching bases. Germline CDR1 reads ENHRY; CDR2 reads SYGVKD. The CDR3 runs to 16 residues. V was trimmed by 3 bases and J by 5 bases, leaving 17 bases between them. The chain's CDR3 is CAISEYSRGPHNEQFF. In nucleotides, the CDR3 is TGTGCCATCAGTGAATACAGCAGGGGCCCCCACAATGAGCAGTTCTTC.